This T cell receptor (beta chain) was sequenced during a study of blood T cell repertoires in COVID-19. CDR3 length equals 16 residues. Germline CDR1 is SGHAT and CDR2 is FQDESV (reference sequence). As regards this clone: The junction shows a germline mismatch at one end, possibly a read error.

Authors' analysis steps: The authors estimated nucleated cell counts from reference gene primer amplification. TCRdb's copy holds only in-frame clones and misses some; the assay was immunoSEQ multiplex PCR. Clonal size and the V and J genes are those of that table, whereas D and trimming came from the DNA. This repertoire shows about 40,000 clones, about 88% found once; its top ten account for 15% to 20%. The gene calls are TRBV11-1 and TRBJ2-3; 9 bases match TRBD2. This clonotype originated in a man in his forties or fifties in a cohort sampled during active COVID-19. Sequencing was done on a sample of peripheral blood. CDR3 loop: CASTLAGAWGTDTQYF. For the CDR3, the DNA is TGTGCCAGCACCTTAGCGGGGGCCTGGGGCACAGATACGCAGTATTTT.